This T cell receptor (beta chain) derives from a study of vaccination effects on CD4 cells after COVID-19. TCRdb's copy holds only in-frame clones and misses some; the assay was immunoSEQ multiplex PCR. Of 50,000 or so clones listed, 75% to 90% are singletons. On this clone: Its antigen is currently unknown.

Before any sequencing was done, the ViraFEST assay used viral peptide pools to expand antigen-specific CD4+ T cells. Subsequent to roughly 9 days of culture, CD4+ T cells were isolated. Trimming removed 1 base at V and 7 bases at J, with 14 bases between. CDR1 is SGHVS and CDR2 is FQNEAQ in the germline V gene. The CDR3 has 15 amino acids. Sequenced material: CD4+ T cells from PBMCs cultured with HCoV-229E spike peptides, taken before COVID-19 vaccination. The J gene is TRBJ1-5, the V gene TRBV7-8; the D gene is possibly TRBD1 (5 bases). The sequence derives from a human donor who received a COVID-19 vaccine. The CDR3 nucleotides read TGTGCCAGCAGCTTAGATTCTTTCGGGGCCCAGCCCCAGCATTTT. This encodes CASSLDSFGAQPQHF.